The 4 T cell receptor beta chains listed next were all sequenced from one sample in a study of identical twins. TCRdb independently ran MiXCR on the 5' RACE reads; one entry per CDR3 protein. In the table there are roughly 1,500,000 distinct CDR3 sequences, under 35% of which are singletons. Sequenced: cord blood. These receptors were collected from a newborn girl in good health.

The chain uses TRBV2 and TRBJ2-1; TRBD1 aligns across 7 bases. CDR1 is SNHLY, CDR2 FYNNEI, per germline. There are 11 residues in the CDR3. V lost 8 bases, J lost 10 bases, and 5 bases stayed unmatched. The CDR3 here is CASGPQGEQFF. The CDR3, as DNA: TGTGCCAGCGGTCCACAGGGGGAGCAGTTCTTC. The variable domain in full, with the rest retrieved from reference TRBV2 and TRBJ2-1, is EPEVTQTPSHQVTQMGQEVILRCVPISNHLYFYWYRQILGQKVEFLVSFYNNEISEKSEIFDDQFSVERPDGSNFTLKIRSTKLEDSAMYFCASGPQGEQFFGPGTRLTVL.

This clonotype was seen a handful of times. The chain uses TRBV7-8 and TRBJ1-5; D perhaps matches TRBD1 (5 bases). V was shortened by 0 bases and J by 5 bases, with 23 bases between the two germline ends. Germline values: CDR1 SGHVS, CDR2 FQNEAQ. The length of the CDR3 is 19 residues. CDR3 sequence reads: CASSLADVPFRGGDQPQHF. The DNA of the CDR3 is TGTGCCAGCAGCTTAGCGGATGTACCCTTTAGGGGAGGCGATCAGCCCCAGCATTTT.

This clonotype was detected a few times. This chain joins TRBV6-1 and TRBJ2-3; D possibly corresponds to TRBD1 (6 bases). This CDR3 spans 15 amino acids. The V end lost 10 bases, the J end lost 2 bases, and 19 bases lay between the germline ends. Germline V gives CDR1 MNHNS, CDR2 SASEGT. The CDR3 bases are TGTGCCACTTCGAGGGACAAAGGACCCACAGATACGCAGTATTTT. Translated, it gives CATSRDKGPTDTQYF.

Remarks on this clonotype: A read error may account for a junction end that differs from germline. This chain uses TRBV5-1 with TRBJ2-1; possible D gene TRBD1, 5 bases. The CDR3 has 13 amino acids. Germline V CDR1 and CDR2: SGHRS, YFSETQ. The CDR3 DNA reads TGCGCCAGCAGCCTAAACGGACACAATGGGCAGTTCTTC. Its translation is CASSLNGHNGQFF.